These T cell receptor beta chains were read from a single sample in a study of cytomegalovirus exposure and HLA in healthy donors. Profiling relied on immunoSEQ multiplex PCR, and the TCRdb table lists in-frame clones only, not all of them. The table records 150,000 to 200,000 clones, around four fifths of them present only once. The sequencing input was PBMCs. The receptors derive from a woman in her thirties or forties in good health and CMV-seronegative. Both conserved end residues are part of each CDR3. The order of the fields is J gene, D gene, V gene, clone size, CDR3 DNA, CDR3 protein. A D gene is named only where the DNA matches it firmly. Expanded clones are given a class, and other clones once, few, many or no size at all.

>TRBJ1-2|TRBD1|TRBV7-3|.
TGTGCCAGCAGCCCCGGGACAGGGGAACGCGGCTACACCTTC
CASSPGTGERGYTF
>TRBJ1-1|TRBD1|TRBV12-5|.
TGTGCTAGTGGTTCGACAGGGGGTTCGACTGAAGCTTTCTTT
CASGSTGGSTEAFF
>TRBJ1-2|TRBD1|TRBV27|.
TGTGCCAGCACTAACCGAGGGGGCAGTGGCTACACCTTC
CASTNRGGSGYTF
>TRBJ1-2|TRBD1|TRBV6-5|.
TGCGCCAGCAGTTACGACAGGGATCCCTATGGCTACACCTTC
CASSYDRDPYGYTF
>TRBJ2-7|.|TRBV7-9|.
TGTGCCAGCAGCTTACTGGCGACAGCACGTGAGGACGAGCAGTACTTC
CASSLLATAREDEQYF
>TRBJ2-7|.|TRBV14|.
TGTGCCAGCAGGAGGCCCGCCTACGAGCAGTACTTC
CASRRPAYEQYF
>TRBJ1-3|.|TRBV7-2|.
TGTGCCAGCAGCTTAGCGGGCAGGGTGAACACCATATATTTT
CASSLAGRVNTIYF
>TRBJ1-2|TRBD1|TRBV6-5|.
TGTGCCAGCAGTGGACAGGGTTGGTTGGGCTACACCTTC
CASSGQGWLGYTF
>TRBJ1-5|TRBD1|TRBV7-9|.
TGTTCCAGCAGCTCCACAGGGGACAATCAGCCCCAGCATTTT
CSSSSTGDNQPQHF
>TRBJ2-1|.|TRBV7-2|few
TGTGCCAGCAGCATACAGGCCCGTGGGAAGGAGCAGTTCTTC
CASSIQARGKEQFF
>TRBJ1-5|TRBD1|TRBV5-8|.
TGTGCCAGCAGCTTTTGGACAGGAGAGGGGAGCAATCAGCCCCAGCATTTT
CASSFWTGEGSNQPQHF
>TRBJ1-5|.|TRBV7-2|.
TGTGCCAGCAGCTTAGGAACAGATCAGCCCCAGCATTTT
CASSLGTDQPQHF
>TRBJ2-1|TRBD2|TRBV7-9|.
TGTGCCAGCAGCTTACCACTAGCGGGAGTCCTTAGCTCCTACAATGAGCAGTTCTTC
CASSLPLAGVLSSYNEQFF
>TRBJ2-5|TRBD1|TRBV9|.
TGTGCCAGCAGCGTAGCAGGGGGCGAGACCCAGTACTTC
CASSVAGGETQYF
>TRBJ1-2|.|TRBV30|few
TGTGCCTGGAGTGTCGCGGCACTCGATGGCTACACCTTC
CAWSVAALDGYTF
>TRBJ1-5|.|TRBV19|.
TGTGCCAGTACCTCAGGGACGGGGAGGAGTGGTCAGCCCCAGCATTTT
CASTSGTGRSGQPQHF
>TRBJ2-7|.|TRBV20-1|.
TGCAGTGCTAGAGACGGCTACGAGCAGTACTTC
CSARDGYEQYF
>TRBJ2-2|.|TRBV19|once
TGTGCCAGTAGTAAAGGTTTGCCAGGGGTAACCGGGGAGCTGTTTTTT
CASSKGLPGVTGELFF
>TRBJ1-5|.|TRBV7-2|once
TGTGCCAGCAGCTTACGTGGACAGCCCTTTTATAGCAATCAGCCCCAGCATTTT
CASSLRGQPFYSNQPQHF
>TRBJ1-1|.|TRBV30|once
TGTGCCTGGAGTTACCGGGATGAAGCTTTCTTT
CAWSYRDEAFF
>TRBJ1-2|.|TRBV5-1|.
TGCGCCAGCAGCTTGGCCGCAGTATCCTATGGCTACACCTTC
CASSLAAVSYGYTF
>TRBJ1-2|.|TRBV5-6|.
TGTGCCAGCAGCTTGTGGCCGAATCCTAACTATGGCTACACCTTC
CASSLWPNPNYGYTF
>TRBJ1-2|TRBD1|TRBV19|.
TGTGCCAGTAGTATAGTTAGGGGGCAGGACTATGGCTACACCTTC
CASSIVRGQDYGYTF
>TRBJ2-5|.|TRBV5-4|.
TGTGCCAGCAGCTTGGTTAGCGAGACCCAGTACTTC
CASSLVSETQYF
>TRBJ2-1|TRBD1|TRBV25-1|.
TGTGCCAGCAGGGAGACAGGGTATAGGAACAATGAGCAGTTCTTC
CASRETGYRNNEQFF
>TRBJ1-3|.|TRBV29-1|.
TGCAGCGTTGTCTTCCAGGGGGGAAACACCATATATTTT
CSVVFQGGNTIYF
>TRBJ1-1|.|TRBV2|.
TGTGCCAGCACCTTACAGGAGAGATGGACTGAAGCTTTCTTT
CASTLQERWTEAFF
>TRBJ1-1|.|TRBV19|.
TGTGCCAGTAGTATGTTCTCGACAGACACTGAAGCTTTCTTT
CASSMFSTDTEAFF
>TRBJ1-2|.|TRBV7-9|.
TGTGCCAGCAGCCCCAGGGGAGTCGACTATGGCTACACCTTC
CASSPRGVDYGYTF
>TRBJ1-1|.|TRBV30|once
TGTGCCTGGACTCTCGGTGGGGGGTCTGAAGCTTTCTTT
CAWTLGGGSEAFF
>TRBJ1-1|.|TRBV18|.
TGTGCCAGCTCACCACCGAACGGGGGAGTTAGAAACACTGAAGCTTTCTTT
CASSPPNGGVRNTEAFF
>TRBJ2-5|TRBD2|TRBV27|.
TGTGCCAGCAGTGAACTAGCGGGGCGGCGGGCCCAGTACTTC
CASSELAGRRAQYF
>TRBJ1-1|TRBD1|TRBV27|.
TGTGCCAGCAGTAATCACAGGGGGGACACTGAAGCTTTCTTT
CASSNHRGDTEAFF
>TRBJ1-1|.|TRBV6-1|.
TGTGCCAGCAGTGAACCGGGGGAGGGGGGACTAGCTTTCTTT
CASSEPGEGGLAFF
>TRBJ2-7|TRBD2|TRBV9|few
TGTGCCAGCAGCTTTAGCGGGATTCTCGACGAGCAGTACTTC
CASSFSGILDEQYF
>TRBJ1-2|.|TRBV6-1|.
TGTGCCAGCAGTCTACGACAGGAAGGCTACACCTTC
CASSLRQEGYTF
>TRBJ2-1|TRBD2|TRBV30|.
TGTGCCTGGAGTGCTAGCGGGAGGATCGACAATGAGCAGTTCTTC
CAWSASGRIDNEQFF
>TRBJ2-3|.|TRBV9|few
TGTGCCAGCAGCGTAGCACGGGGGACAGATACGCAGTATTTT
CASSVARGTDTQYF
>TRBJ1-1|.|TRBV4-1|.
TGCGCCAGCAGCCAAGATCTAGCTGGGTGGATGAACACTGAAGCTTTCTTT
CASSQDLAGWMNTEAFF
>TRBJ2-3|.|TRBV7-9|.
TGTTCCAGCAGTCTCGGAACTGCGGGACGGTGGGATACGCAGTATTTT
CSSSLGTAGRWDTQYF
>TRBJ2-1|.|TRBV29-1|.
TGCAGCGTTGTTCAGGGCTACAATGAGCAGTTCTTC
CSVVQGYNEQFF
>TRBJ1-2|.|TRBV7-8|.
TGTGCCAGCAGCTTAGAATCCTCGTCAGCGAACTATGGCTACACCTTC
CASSLESSSANYGYTF
>TRBJ1-2|.|TRBV10-2|.
TGCGCCAGCGGCTTGGCAGGGGACGGCTACACCTTC
CASGLAGDGYTF
>TRBJ1-4|.|TRBV4-3|.
TGCGCCAGCAGCCAAGATAGAGCAACAGGGTTAGCTAATGAAAAACTGTTTTTT
CASSQDRATGLANEKLFF
>TRBJ2-7|.|TRBV25-1|.
TGTGCCAGCAGTGAATCGCGCGGAGGATCCTCCTACGAGCAGTACTTC
CASSESRGGSSYEQYF
>TRBJ2-2|.|TRBV7-2|.
TGTGCCAGCAGCTTATTAGGGGCTGAGCTCGGGGAGCTGTTTTTT
CASSLLGAELGELFF
>TRBJ2-7|TRBD1|TRBV29-1|.
TGCAGCGTTACCCCAGGGGGCGCCCCCAGAAACGAGCAGTACTTC
CSVTPGGAPRNEQYF
>TRBJ1-2|.|TRBV27|.
TGTGCCAGCAGTCCGATCGCCAGGGGTAACTATGGCTACACCTTC
CASSPIARGNYGYTF
>TRBJ2-1|TRBD2|TRBV6-5|.
TGTGCCAGCAGTTTCTCCCGGACTAGCGGGAGGCACGAGCAGTTCTTC
CASSFSRTSGRHEQFF
>TRBJ2-2|.|TRBV5-1|.
TGCGCCAGCAGCTTGGTTGGAGCGGTGAACACCGGGGAGCTGTTTTTT
CASSLVGAVNTGELFF
>TRBJ1-1|.|TRBV7-2|.
TGTGCCAGCAGCTTAGTTTACGGGATGAACACTGAAGCTTTCTTT
CASSLVYGMNTEAFF
>TRBJ1-4|.|TRBV4-3|few
TGCGCCAGCAGCCAAACGACAGGACTTAATGAAAAACTGTTTTTT
CASSQTTGLNEKLFF
>TRBJ2-1|.|TRBV14|.
TGTGCCAGCAGCCAAGATAACTTGAGGGCGGCACAGTTCTTC
CASSQDNLRAAQFF
>TRBJ1-2|TRBD1|TRBV5-5|.
TGTGCCAGCAGCAACGACAGGGGGCTGTATCACTATGGCTACACCTTC
CASSNDRGLYHYGYTF
>TRBJ1-2|.|TRBV18|.
TGTGCCAGCTCACCCCAGGGGAGCGGCTACACCTTC
CASSPQGSGYTF
>TRBJ1-1|.|TRBV13|.
TGTGCCAGCACCTTTCGGCGGATGAACACTGAAGCTTTCTTT
CASTFRRMNTEAFF